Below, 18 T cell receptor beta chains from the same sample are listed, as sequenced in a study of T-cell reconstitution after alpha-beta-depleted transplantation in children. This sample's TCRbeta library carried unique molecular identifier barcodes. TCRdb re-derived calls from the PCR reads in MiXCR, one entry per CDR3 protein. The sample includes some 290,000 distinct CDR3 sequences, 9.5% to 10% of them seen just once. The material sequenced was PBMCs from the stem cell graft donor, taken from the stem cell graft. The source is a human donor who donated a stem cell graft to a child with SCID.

CDR3 DNA sequence: TGTGCCAGCAGCATGGTCGGGGTTTCCTACACCTTC. Its translation: CASSMVGVSYTF. The rearrangement uses TRBV5-8 and TRBJ1-2; D uncertain. V was pared by 4 bases and J by 10 bases, with 14 bases between. The CDR3 length is 12 residues. CDR1 is SGHTS and CDR2 is YDEGEE in the germline V gene.

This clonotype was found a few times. The CDR3 here is CATSRPPAPVPDTQYF. The CDR3 DNA is TGTGCCACCAGCAGACCTCCGGCCCCGGTCCCAGATACGCAGTATTTT. The chain uses TRBV15 and TRBJ2-3; no clear D. Germline V gene data show CDR1 as LNHNV and CDR2 as YYDKDF (reference sequence). The CDR3 spans 16 residues. Trimming removed 2 bases at V and 4 bases at J, with 16 bases between.

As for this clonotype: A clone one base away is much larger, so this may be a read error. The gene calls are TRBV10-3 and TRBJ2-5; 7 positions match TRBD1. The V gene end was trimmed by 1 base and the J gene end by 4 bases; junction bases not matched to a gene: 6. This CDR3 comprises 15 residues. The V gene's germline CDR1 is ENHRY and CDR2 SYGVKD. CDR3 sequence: CAISEFQGQRETQYF. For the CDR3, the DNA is TGTGCCATCAGTGAGTTCCAGGGACAGAGAGAGACCCAGTACTTC.

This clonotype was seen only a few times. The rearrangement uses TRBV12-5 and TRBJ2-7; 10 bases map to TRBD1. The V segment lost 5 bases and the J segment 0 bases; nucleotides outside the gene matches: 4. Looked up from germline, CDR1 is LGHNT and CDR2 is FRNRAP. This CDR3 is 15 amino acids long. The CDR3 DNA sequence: TGTGCTAGTGGTCTGGGGACAGGGGTCTCCTACGAGCAGTACTTC. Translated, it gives CASGLGTGVSYEQYF. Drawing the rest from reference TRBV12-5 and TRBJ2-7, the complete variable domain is DARVTQTPRHKVTEMGQEVTMRCQPILGHNTVFWYRQTMMQGLELLAYFRNRAPLDDSGMPKDRFSAEMPDATLATLKIQPSEPRDSAVYFCASGLGTGVSYEQYFGPGTRLTVT.

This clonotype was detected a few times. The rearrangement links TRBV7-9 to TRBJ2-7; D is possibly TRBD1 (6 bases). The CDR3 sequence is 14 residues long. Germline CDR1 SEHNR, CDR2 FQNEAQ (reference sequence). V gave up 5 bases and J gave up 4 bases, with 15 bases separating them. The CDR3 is CASSDRQLTYEQYF. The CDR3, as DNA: TGTGCCAGCAGCGACAGGCAGCTAACTTACGAGCAGTACTTC.

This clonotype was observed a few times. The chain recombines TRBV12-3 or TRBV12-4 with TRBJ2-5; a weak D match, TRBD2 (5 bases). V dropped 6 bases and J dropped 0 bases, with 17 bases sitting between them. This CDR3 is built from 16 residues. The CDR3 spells CASSLARDRYQETQYF. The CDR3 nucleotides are TGTGCCAGCAGCCTAGCCCGAGATAGGTACCAAGAGACCCAGTACTTC.

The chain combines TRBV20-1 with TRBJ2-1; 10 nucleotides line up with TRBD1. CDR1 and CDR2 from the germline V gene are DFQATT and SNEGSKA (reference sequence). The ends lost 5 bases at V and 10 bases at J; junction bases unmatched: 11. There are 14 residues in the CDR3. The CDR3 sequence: CSAQPGQGITEQFF. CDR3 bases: TGCAGTGCTCAACCGGGACAGGGGATCACCGAGCAGTTCTTC.

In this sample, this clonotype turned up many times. The CDR3 sequence is CSADQTLNPGTGYNEQFF. The CDR3, as DNA: TGCAGTGCTGACCAAACCCTAAACCCCGGGACAGGTTACAATGAGCAGTTCTTC. The rearrangement joins TRBV20-1 to TRBJ2-1; 8 nucleotides line up with TRBD1. The germline V gene encodes CDR1 DFQATT and CDR2 SNEGSKA (reference sequence). Trimming removed 5 bases from V and 4 bases from J; junction bases left unmatched: 19. The CDR3 has 18 residues.

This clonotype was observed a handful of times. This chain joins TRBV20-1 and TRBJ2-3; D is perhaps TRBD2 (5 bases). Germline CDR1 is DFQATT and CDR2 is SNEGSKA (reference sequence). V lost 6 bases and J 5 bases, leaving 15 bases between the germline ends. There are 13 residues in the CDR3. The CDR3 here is CSANPGEKDTQYF. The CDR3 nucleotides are TGCAGTGCCAATCCCGGGGAGAAAGATACGCAGTATTTT.

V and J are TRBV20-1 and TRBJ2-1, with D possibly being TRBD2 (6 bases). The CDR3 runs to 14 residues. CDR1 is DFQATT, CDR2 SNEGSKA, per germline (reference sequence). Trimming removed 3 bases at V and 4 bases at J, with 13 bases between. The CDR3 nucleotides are TGCAGTGCTAGGGCCGGGACTCTTTACAATGAGCAGTTCTTC. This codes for CSARAGTLYNEQFF.

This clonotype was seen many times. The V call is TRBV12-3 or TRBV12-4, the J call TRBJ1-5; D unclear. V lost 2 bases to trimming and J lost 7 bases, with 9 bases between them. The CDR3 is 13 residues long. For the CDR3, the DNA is TGTGCCAGCAGTTTAAGGGTCGGCCAGCCCCAGCATTTT. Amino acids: CASSLRVGQPQHF.

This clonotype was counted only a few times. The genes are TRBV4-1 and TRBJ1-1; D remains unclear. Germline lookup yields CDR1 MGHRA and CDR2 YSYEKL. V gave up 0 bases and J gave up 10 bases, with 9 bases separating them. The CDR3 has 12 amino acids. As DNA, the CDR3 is TGCGCCAGCAGCCAAGACGCACTAGGAGCTTTCTTT. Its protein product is CASSQDALGAFF.

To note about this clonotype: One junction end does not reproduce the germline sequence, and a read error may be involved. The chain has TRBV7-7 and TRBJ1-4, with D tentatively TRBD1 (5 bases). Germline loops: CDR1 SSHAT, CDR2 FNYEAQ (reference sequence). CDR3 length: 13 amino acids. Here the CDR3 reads CASSFGRGEKLFF. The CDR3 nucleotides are TGTGCTAGCAGCTTCGGACGGGGGGAAAAACTGTTTTTT.

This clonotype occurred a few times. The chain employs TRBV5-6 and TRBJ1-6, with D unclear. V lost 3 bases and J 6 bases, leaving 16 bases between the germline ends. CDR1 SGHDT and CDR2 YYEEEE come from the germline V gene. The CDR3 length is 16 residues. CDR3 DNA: TGTGCCAGCAGCTCAGCGGGTCAGCCCATTAATTCACCCCTCCACTTT. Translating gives CASSSAGQPINSPLHF.

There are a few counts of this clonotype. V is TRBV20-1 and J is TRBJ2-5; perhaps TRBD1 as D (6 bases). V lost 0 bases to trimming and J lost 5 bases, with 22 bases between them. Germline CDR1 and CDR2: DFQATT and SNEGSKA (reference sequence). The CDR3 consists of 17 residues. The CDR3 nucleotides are TGCAGTGCTAGAGATTTACCCCGTGCGGAGAGGGGGGAGACCCAGTACTTC. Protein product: CSARDLPRAERGETQYF.

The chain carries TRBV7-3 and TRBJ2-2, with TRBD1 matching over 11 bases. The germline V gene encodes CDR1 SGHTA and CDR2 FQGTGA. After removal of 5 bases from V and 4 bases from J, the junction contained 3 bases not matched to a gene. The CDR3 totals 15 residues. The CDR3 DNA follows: TGTGCCAGCAGCATGGACAGGGGGCCCACCGGGGAGCTGTTTTTT. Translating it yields CASSMDRGPTGELFF.

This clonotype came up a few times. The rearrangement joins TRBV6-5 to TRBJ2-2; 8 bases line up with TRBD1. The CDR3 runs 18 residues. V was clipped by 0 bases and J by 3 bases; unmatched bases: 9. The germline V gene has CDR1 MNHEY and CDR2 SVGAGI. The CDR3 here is CASSYSTPQGAHTGELFF. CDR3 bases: TGTGCCAGCAGTTACTCCACTCCCCAGGGGGCTCACACCGGGGAGCTGTTTTTT.

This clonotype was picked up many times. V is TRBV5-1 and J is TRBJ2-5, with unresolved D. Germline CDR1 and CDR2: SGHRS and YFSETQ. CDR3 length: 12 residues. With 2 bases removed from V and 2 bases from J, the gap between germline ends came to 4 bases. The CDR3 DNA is TGCGCCAGCAGCTTACTACAAGAGACCCAGTACTTC. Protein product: CASSLLQETQYF.